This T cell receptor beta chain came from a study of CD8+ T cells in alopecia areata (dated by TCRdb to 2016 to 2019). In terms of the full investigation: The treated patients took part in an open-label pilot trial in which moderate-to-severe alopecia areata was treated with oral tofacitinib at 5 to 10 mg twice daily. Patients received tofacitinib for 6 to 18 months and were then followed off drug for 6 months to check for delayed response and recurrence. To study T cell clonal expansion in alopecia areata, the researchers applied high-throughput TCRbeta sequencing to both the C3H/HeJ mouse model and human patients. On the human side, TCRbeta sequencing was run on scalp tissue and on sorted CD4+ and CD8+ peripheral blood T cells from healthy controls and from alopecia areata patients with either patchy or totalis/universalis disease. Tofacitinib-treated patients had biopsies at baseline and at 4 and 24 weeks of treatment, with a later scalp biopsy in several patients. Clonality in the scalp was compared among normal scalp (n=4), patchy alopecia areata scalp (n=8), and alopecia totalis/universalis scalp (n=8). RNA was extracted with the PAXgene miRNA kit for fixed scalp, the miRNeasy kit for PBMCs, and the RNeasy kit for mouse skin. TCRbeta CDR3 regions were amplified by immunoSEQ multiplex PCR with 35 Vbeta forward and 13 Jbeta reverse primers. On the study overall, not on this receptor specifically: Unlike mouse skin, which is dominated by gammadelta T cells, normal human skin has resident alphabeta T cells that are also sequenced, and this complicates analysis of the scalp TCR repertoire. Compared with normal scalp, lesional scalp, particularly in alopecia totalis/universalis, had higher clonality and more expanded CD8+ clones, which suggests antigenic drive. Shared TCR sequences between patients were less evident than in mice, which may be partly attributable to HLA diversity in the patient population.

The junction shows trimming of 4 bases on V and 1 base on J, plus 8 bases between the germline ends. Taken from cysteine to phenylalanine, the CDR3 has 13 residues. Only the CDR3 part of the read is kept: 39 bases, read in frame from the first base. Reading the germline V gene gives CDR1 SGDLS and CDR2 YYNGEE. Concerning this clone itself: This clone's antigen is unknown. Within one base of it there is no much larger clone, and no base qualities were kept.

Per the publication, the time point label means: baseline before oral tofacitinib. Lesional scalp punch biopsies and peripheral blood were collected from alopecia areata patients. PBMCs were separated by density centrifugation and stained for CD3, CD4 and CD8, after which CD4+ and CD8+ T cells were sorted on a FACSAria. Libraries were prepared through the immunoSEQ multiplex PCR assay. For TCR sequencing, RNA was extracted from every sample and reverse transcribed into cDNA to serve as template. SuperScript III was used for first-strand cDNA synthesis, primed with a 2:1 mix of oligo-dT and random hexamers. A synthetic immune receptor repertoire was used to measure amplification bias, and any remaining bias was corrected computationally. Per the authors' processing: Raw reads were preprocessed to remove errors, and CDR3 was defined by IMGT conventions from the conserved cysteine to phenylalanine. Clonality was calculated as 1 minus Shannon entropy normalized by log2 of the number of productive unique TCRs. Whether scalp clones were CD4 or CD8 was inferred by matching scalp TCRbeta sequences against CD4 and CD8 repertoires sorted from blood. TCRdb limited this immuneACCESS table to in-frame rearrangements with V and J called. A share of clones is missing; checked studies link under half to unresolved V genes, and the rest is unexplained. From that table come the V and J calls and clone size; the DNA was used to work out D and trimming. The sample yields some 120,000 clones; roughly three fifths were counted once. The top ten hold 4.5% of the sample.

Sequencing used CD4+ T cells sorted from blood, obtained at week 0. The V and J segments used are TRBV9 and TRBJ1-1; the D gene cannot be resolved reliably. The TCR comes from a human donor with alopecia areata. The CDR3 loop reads CASSQHRNTEAFF. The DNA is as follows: TGTGCCAGCAGCCAGCACAGGAACACTGAAGCTTTCTTT.